A single sample is the source of the 21 T cell receptor beta chains below, sequenced in a study of blood T cell repertoires in COVID-19. Measured with immunoSEQ multiplex PCR; TCRdb has only the in-frame clones, and not every one. The table lists about 210,000 clones, about 86% of them singletons, with 1.5% in the top ten. Sequencing input: peripheral blood. All receptors come from a man younger than 30 with active or convalescent COVID-19.

The chain links TRBV29-1 to TRBJ2-7; 9 bases align to TRBD2. V shed 5 bases and J 6 bases; nucleotides not matched to a gene: 20. The CDR3 loop spans 17 amino acids. Germline CDR1 and CDR2: SQVTM and ANQGSEA. CDR3 region: CSVLPGGASGIPSEQYF. The CDR3 DNA follows: TGCAGCGTTCTACCTGGGGGGGCTAGCGGGATCCCATCCGAGCAGTACTTC.

This sequence joins TRBV28 and TRBJ2-3; TRBD2 is a possible D gene (6 bases). There are 19 residues in the CDR3. Per the germline V gene, CDR1 is MDHEN and CDR2 is SYDVKM. Trimming cost V 8 bases and J 0 bases, with 27 bases left between them. CDR3 sequence (DNA): TGTGCCAGCCCCCCTACAGCGGGCGGGCACGCAACTAGCACAGATACGCAGTATTTT. Translated: CASPPTAGGHATSTDTQYF.

The chain uses TRBV6-2 or TRBV6-3 and TRBJ1-5; 9 bases are shared with TRBD1. The CDR3 sequence is 19 residues long. Trimming cost V 4 bases and J 3 bases; bases outside gene matches: 16. CDR1 and CDR2 (germline): MNHEY, SVGEGT. The CDR3 loop reads CASSSLGQGKDMDNQPQHF. In DNA, the CDR3 is TGTGCCAGCAGTTCCCTGGGACAGGGTAAGGATATGGACAATCAGCCCCAGCATTTT.

The CDR3 loop reads CASSPLRGNTEAFF. Written as DNA, the CDR3 is TGTGCCAGCTCACCTCTTAGAGGGAACACTGAAGCTTTCTTT. The chain couples TRBV18 to TRBJ1-1; no firm D call. Germline CDR1 KGHSH, CDR2 LQKENI. V lost 3 bases, J lost 1 base, and 9 bases lay in between. This CDR3 spans 14 amino acids.

The genes are TRBV6-5 and TRBJ2-5, with 14 nucleotides matching TRBD2. The V gene's germline CDR1 is MNHEY and CDR2 SVGAGI. The trim removed 4 bases at V and 5 bases at J, leaving 3 bases unmatched. The CDR3 covers 15 residues. This CDR3 reads CASSSWTSGRETQYF. The CDR3, as DNA: TGTGCCAGCAGTTCATGGACTAGCGGGAGGGAGACCCAGTACTTC.

The chain uses TRBV7-2 and TRBJ2-1; D call uncertain. Germline V lookup: CDR1 SGHTA, CDR2 FQGNSA. The CDR3 contains 13 residues. V was clipped by 3 bases and J by 4 bases, with 7 bases between them. This CDR3 is CASSFGKYNEQFF. In DNA form, the CDR3 reads TGTGCCAGCAGCTTCGGTAAATACAATGAGCAGTTCTTC.

DNA of the CDR3: TGTGCCAGCAGCCCAACGACTAGCGGGAGCGAGACCCAGTACTTC. This codes for CASSPTTSGSETQYF. The J gene is TRBJ2-5, the V gene TRBV11-2, with 12 positions matching TRBD2. V was pared by 5 bases and J by 5 bases, with 6 bases of the junction left unmatched. The CDR3 extends over 15 amino acids. In germline, CDR1 is SGHAT, CDR2 FQNNGV.

The chain carries TRBV7-9 and TRBJ1-2; 7 bases align to TRBD1. Trimming at V came to 4 bases and at J to 6 bases, leaving 5 bases not matched to a gene. Germline CDR1 and CDR2: SEHNR and FQNEAQ (reference sequence). The CDR3 extends over 13 amino acids. CDR3 nucleotide sequence: TGTGCCAGCAGCTCGGGGACAGCGGATGGCTACACCTTC. Amino acid sequence: CASSSGTADGYTF. Drawing the rest from reference TRBV7-9 and TRBJ1-2, the complete variable domain is DTGVSQNPRHKITKRGQNVTFRCDPISEHNRLYWYRQTLGQGPEFLTYFQNEAQLEKSRLLSDRFSAERPKGSFSTLEIQRTEQGDSAMYLCASSSGTADGYTFGSGTRLTVV.

DNA of the CDR3: TGCAGCGTTGTTCGGGGAGAAGCTTTCTTT. It codes for CSVVRGEAFF. The genes are TRBV29-1 and TRBJ1-1; D call uncertain. The CDR3 has 10 amino acids. Germline CDR1 and CDR2: SQVTM and ANQGSEA. The V end lost 4 bases, the J end lost 8 bases, and 8 bases lay between the germline ends.

The chain couples TRBV7-2 to TRBJ2-1; 8 positions match TRBD2. The germline CDR1 and CDR2 sequences are SGHTA and FQGNSA. CDR3 length: 16 residues. Trimming took 1 base from V and 0 from J; bases not matched to a gene: 2. CDR3 in DNA: TGTGCCAGCAGCTTAGTGGCGGGAGGCTCCTACAATGAGCAGTTCTTC. Protein: CASSLVAGGSYNEQFF.

J is TRBJ2-5 and V is TRBV10-3; 7 bases agree with TRBD1. There are 16 residues in the CDR3. CDR1 is ENHRY and CDR2 is SYGVKD in the germline V gene. The V and J ends lost 3 bases and 1 base, in that order; junction bases with no gene match: 8. The CDR3 bases are TGTGCCATCAGTGATGTCCGCTACAGGGGCCAAGAGACCCAGTACTTC. Its protein is CAISDVRYRGQETQYF.

The rearrangement uses TRBV6-4 and TRBJ1-1, with TRBD1 identical over 8 bases. CDR3 length equals 14 residues. Trimming cost V 0 bases and J 7 bases; bases outside gene matches: 4. Per germline, CDR1 MRHNA and CDR2 SNTAGT. DNA for the CDR3: TGTGCCAGCAGTGACTCGGGTGACAGGGGTGAAGCTTTCTTT. Its protein is CASSDSGDRGEAFF.

This chain uses TRBV9 with TRBJ2-3; D not resolved. Trimming left V 2 bases short and J 1 base short, with 11 bases between. CDR1 and CDR2 from the germline V gene are SGDLS and YYNGEE. The CDR3 extends over 15 amino acids. CDR3 residues: CASSVRPGGTDTQYF. The CDR3 bases are TGTGCCAGCAGCGTGAGGCCCGGTGGCACAGATACGCAGTATTTT.

The chain recombines TRBV18 with TRBJ1-1; 7 bases are shared with TRBD1. The germline gives CDR1 KGHSH, CDR2 LQKENI. Trimming removed 3 bases from V and 6 bases from J; junction bases left unmatched: 4. The CDR3 consists of 13 residues. CDR3 residues: CASSPGGTAEAFF. CDR3 in DNA: TGTGCCAGCTCACCTGGCGGGACAGCTGAAGCTTTCTTT. Filled out from reference TRBV18 and TRBJ1-1, the complete variable domain reads NAGVMQNPRHLVRRRGQEARLRCSPMKGHSHVYWYRQLPEEGLKFMVYLQKENIIDESGMPKERFSAEFPKEGPSILRIQQVVRGDSAAYFCASSPGGTAEAFFGQGTRLTVV.

The chain is built from TRBV10-3 and TRBJ2-7; 11 bases line up with TRBD1. The junction had 9 bases not matched to a gene; V was cut back by 5 bases and J by 6 bases. CDR3 length: 15 amino acids. Germline V gene data show CDR1 as ENHRY and CDR2 as SYGVKD. The CDR3 region has the DNA TGTGCCATCAGTACTCCGGGACAGGGGGTTGTCGAGCAGTACTTC. Encoded protein: CAISTPGQGVVEQYF.

This chain connects TRBV19 to TRBJ2-5, with 10 bases fitting TRBD1. The CDR3 has 14 amino acids. Germline CDR1 and CDR2: LNHDA and SQIVND (reference sequence). V shed 7 bases and J 0 bases; nucleotides not matched to a gene: 2. The CDR3 is CASTGQGYQETQYF. Written as DNA, the CDR3 is TGTGCCAGTACGGGACAGGGGTACCAAGAGACCCAGTACTTC.

There are a few counts of this clone. This chain links TRBV6-5 with TRBJ1-3; D gene unclear. This CDR3 comprises 14 residues. The germline CDR1 and CDR2 sequences are MNHEY and SVGAGI. V gave up 6 bases and J gave up 4 bases, with 13 bases separating them. This chain's CDR3 is CASRSNPEGNTIYF. CDR3 sequence (DNA): TGTGCCAGCAGATCAAACCCAGAAGGAAACACCATATATTTT.

This sequence joins TRBV11-2 and TRBJ2-1; TRBD2 aligns across 8 bases. The CDR3 is made up of 17 amino acids. The V gene's germline CDR1 is SGHAT and CDR2 FQNNGV. After removal of 5 bases from V and 2 bases from J, the junction contained 11 bases not matched to a gene. The CDR3 bases are TGTGCCAGCAGCCTCGTGGTCGGGAGGGCAGCCTACAATGAGCAGTTCTTC. Its protein product is CASSLVVGRAAYNEQFF.

In its sample, this clone was seen a few times. The rearrangement uses TRBV5-1 and TRBJ1-2; 7 bases agree with TRBD1. The CDR3 is 16 residues long. V gave up 3 bases and J gave up 1 base; unmatched junction bases: 9. The germline V gene has CDR1 SGHRS and CDR2 YFSETQ. The CDR3 sequence: CASSWGTAAFNYGYTF. CDR3 nucleotide sequence: TGCGCCAGCAGCTGGGGGACAGCTGCTTTTAACTATGGCTACACCTTC.

This rearrangement joins TRBV19 to TRBJ1-1; D is possibly TRBD1 (5 bases). The V end was cut by 10 bases, the J end by 7 bases, with 19 bases between. This CDR3 region has 13 residues. Germline V gene data show CDR1 as LNHDA and CDR2 as SQIVND (reference sequence). This CDR3 is CATKWRGPGEAFF. Here the CDR3 DNA reads TGTGCCACCAAATGGAGGGGTCCGGGTGAAGCTTTCTTT.

The chain recombines TRBV2 with TRBJ1-1; the D gene is possibly TRBD1 (5 bases). The length of the CDR3 is 16 residues. V shed 7 bases and J shed 5 bases, with 23 bases lying between them. Germline V CDR1 and CDR2: SNHLY, FYNNEI. CDR3 in amino acids: CASNPGAGWGWTEAFF. CDR3 in DNA: TGTGCCAGCAACCCTGGGGCGGGGTGGGGTTGGACTGAAGCTTTCTTT.